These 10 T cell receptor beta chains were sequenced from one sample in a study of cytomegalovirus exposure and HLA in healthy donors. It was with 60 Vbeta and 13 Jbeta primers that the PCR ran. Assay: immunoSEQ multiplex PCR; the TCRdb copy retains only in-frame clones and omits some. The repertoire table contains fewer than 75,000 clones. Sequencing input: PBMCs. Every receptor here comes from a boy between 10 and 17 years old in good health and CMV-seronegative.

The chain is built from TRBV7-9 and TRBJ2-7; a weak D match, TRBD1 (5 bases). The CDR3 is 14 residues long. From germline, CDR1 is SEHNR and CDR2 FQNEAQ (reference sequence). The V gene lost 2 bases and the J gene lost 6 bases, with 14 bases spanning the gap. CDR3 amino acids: CASSLSGQGLEQYF. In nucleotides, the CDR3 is TGTGCCAGCAGCTTATCTGGGCAGGGCCTCGAGCAGTACTTC.

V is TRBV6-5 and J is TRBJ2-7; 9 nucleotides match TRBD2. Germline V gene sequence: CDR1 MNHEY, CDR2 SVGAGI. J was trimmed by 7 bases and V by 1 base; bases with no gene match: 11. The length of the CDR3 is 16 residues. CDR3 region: CASSYWRTSVTMEQYF. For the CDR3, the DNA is TGTGCCAGCAGTTACTGGCGGACTAGCGTGACTATGGAGCAGTACTTC.

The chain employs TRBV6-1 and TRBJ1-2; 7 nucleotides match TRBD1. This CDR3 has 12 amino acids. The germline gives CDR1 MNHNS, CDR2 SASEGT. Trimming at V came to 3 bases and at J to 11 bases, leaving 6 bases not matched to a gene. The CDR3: CASSEPGQNYTF. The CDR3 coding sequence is TGTGCCAGCAGTGAGCCGGGACAGAATTACACCTTC.

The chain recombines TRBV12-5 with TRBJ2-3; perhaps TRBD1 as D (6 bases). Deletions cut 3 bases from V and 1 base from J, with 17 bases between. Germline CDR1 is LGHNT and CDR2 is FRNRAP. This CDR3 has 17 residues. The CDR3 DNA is TGTGCTAGTGGTTTCCACCCCCCAGGGGTTCGCACAGATACGCAGTATTTT. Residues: CASGFHPPGVRTDTQYF.

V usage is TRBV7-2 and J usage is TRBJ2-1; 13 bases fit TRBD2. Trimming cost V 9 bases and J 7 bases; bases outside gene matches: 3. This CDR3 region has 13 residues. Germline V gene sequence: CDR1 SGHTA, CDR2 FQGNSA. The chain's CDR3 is CASTSGGANEQFF. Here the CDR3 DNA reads TGTGCCAGTACTAGCGGGGGGGCTAATGAGCAGTTCTTC.

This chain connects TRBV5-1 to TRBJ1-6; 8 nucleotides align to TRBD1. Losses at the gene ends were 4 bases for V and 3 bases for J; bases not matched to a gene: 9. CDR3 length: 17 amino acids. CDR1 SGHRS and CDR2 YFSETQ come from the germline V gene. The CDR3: CASSPGQGDHYNSPLHF. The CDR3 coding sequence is TGCGCCAGCAGCCCCGGACAGGGAGATCACTATAATTCACCCCTCCACTTT.

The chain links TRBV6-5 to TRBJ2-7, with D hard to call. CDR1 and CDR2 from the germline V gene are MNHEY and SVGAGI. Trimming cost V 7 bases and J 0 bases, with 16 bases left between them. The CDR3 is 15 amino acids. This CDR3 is CASTPDAASSYEQYF. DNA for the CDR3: TGTGCCAGCACCCCCGACGCGGCGTCCTCCTACGAGCAGTACTTC.

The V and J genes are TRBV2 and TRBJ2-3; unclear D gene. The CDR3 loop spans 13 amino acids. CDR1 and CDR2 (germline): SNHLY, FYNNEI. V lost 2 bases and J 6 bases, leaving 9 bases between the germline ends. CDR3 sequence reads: CASSESLRDTQYF. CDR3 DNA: TGTGCCAGCAGTGAATCCCTGCGGGATACGCAGTATTTT.

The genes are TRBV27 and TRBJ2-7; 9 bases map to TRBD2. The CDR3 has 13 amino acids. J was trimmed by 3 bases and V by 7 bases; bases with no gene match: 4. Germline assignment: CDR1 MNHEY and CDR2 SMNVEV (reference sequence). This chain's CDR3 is CASKRGVNYEQYF. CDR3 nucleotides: TGTGCCAGCAAGCGGGGGGTCAACTACGAGCAGTACTTC.

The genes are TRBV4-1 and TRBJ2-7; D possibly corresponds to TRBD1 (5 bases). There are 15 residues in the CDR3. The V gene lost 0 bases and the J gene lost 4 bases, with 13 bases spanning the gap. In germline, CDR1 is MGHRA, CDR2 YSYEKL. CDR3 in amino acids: CASSQEIRARYEQYF. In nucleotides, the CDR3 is TGCGCCAGCAGCCAAGAGATCAGGGCGAGATACGAGCAGTACTTC.